The sequence of this TCR beta chain was determined in a study of shared clonotypes between healthy human individuals. The CDR3 length is 12 residues. The germline V gene encodes CDR1 MDHEN and CDR2 SYDVKM. Trimming took off 3 bases at V and 6 bases at J, with 6 bases between the two ends. Sequencing used immunoSEQ multiplex PCR; TCRdb keeps in-frame clones, though not all of them. The sample shows roughly 490,000 clones, about three quarters of them seen only once. The chain links TRBV28 to TRBJ1-5; D not resolved. This sequence originates from a woman aged 40 to 49 in good health. Some clones in this sample may be carry-over from other donors' samples. The sample comprised PBMCs. CDR3 residues: CASSFIGQPQHF. The CDR3 nucleotides are TGTGCCAGCAGTTTCATAGGTCAGCCCCAGCATTTT.